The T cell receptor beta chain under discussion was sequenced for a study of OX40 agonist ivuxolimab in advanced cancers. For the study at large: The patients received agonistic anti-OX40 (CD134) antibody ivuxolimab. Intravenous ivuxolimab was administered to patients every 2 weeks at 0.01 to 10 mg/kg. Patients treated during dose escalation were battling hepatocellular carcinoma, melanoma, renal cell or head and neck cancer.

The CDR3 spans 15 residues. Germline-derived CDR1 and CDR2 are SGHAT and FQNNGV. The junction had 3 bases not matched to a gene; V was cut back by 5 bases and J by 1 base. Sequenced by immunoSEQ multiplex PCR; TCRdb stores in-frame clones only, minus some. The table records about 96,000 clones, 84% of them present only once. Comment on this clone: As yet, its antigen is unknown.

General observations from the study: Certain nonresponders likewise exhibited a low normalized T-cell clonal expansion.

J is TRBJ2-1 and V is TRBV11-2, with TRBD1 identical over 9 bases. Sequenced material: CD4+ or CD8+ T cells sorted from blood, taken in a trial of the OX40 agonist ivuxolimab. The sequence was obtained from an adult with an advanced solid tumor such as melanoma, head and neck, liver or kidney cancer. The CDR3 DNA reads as TGTGCCAGCAGCGACGGACAGGGGTCCTACAATGAGCAGTTCTTC. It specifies CASSDGQGSYNEQFF.